This T cell receptor beta chain was obtained from a study of CD8 T cells in Susac syndrome. Sequencing targeted TCR beta in T cells from blood (CD8+ and CD4+). Stable or active relapsing-remitting multiple sclerosis, untreated and meeting revised McDonald criteria, defined the controls. Negative isolation was used for CD8+ and CD4+ T cells, and FACS enrichment was applied to TEMRA cells. Reverse transcription of about 0.5 to 1 ug RNA used random hexamers. TCR beta CDR3 was amplified by immunoSEQ multiplex PCR. This amplification extended across 54 Vbeta and 13 Jbeta segments. TCRdb processed the immunoSEQ multiplex PCR reads anew with MiXCR; each CDR3 protein has one entry. The profile shows about 180,000 distinct CDR3 sequences, around 95% of them singletons. CDR1 and CDR2 (germline): SQVTM, ANQGSEA. CDR3 length: 13 residues. V was clipped by 4 bases and J by 4 bases, with 11 bases between them.

The source material was CD8+ T cells from PBMCs. The chain couples TRBV29-1 to TRBJ1-5; D perhaps matches TRBD1 (5 bases). The receptor was isolated from a human donor with multiple sclerosis. The CDR3 region has the DNA TGCAGCGTTGTGTCAGGGTTAAATCAGCCCCAGCATTTT. Protein product: CSVVSGLNQPQHF.